This entry lists 30 T cell receptor beta chains sequenced from one sample in a study of OX40 agonist ivuxolimab in advanced cancers. The assay was immunoSEQ multiplex PCR, and TCRdb's table has in-frame clones only and misses some. Among over 15,000 clones listed, roughly 73% were seen once. The material was CD4+ or CD8+ T cells sorted from blood, obtained in a trial of the OX40 agonist ivuxolimab. These TCRs come from an adult with an advanced solid tumor such as melanoma, head and neck, liver or kidney cancer.

This chain joins TRBV4-3 and TRBJ2-1; perhaps TRBD2 as D (5 bases). CDR3 length equals 14 residues. The V gene lost 1 base and the J gene lost 9 bases, with 13 bases spanning the gap. Germline-derived CDR1 and CDR2 are LGHNA and YSLEER. The CDR3 spells CASSQVSSPGEQFF. The DNA for the CDR3 is TGCGCCAGCAGCCAAGTATCTAGCCCGGGTGAGCAGTTCTTC.

The CDR3: CASTLSRDSLPDTQYF. CDR3 DNA sequence: TGTGCCAGCACCTTGTCCCGGGACAGCTTACCAGATACGCAGTATTTT. The rearrangement links TRBV28 to TRBJ2-3; 7 bases are a match to TRBD1. Per the germline V gene, CDR1 is MDHEN and CDR2 is SYDVKM. The CDR3 covers 16 residues. With 7 bases clipped from V and 4 bases from J, the junction kept 14 bases outside the gene matches. The variable domain in full, completed from reference TRBV28 and TRBJ2-3, reads DVKVTQSSRYLVKRTGEKVFLECVQDMDHENMFWYRQDPGLGLRLIYFSYDVKMKEKGDIPEGYSVSREKKERFSLILESASTNQTSMYLCASTLSRDSLPDTQYFGPGTRLTVL.

V and J are TRBV7-9 and TRBJ2-1, with D unresolved. CDR1 SEHNR and CDR2 FQNEAQ come from the germline V gene (reference sequence). The CDR3 extends over 12 amino acids. The V gene lost 4 bases and the J gene lost 9 bases, with 10 bases spanning the gap. CDR3 protein: CASSSLVLEQFF. The CDR3 region has the DNA TGTGCCAGCAGCTCCCTAGTTCTTGAGCAGTTCTTC.

CDR3 amino acids: CASSLVGGEAGELFF. Here the CDR3 DNA reads TGTGCCAGCAGCTTGGTAGGGGGAGAAGCCGGGGAGCTGTTTTTT. The chain joins TRBV5-5 to TRBJ2-2; the D gene is possibly TRBD1 (6 bases). The CDR3 sequence is 15 residues long. The germline gives CDR1 SGHKS, CDR2 YYEKEE (reference sequence). The ends were cut back, 0 bases at V and 6 bases at J, with 12 bases in the middle.

This clone was counted a few times. This rearrangement joins TRBV5-1 to TRBJ2-7; D not certain. With 1 base removed from V and 6 bases from J, the gap between germline ends came to 8 bases. Germline V lookup: CDR1 SGHRS, CDR2 YFSETQ. CDR3 size: 12 residues. The CDR3 loop reads CASSLFGAEQYF. DNA of the CDR3: TGCGCCAGCAGCTTGTTCGGCGCCGAGCAGTACTTC.

This clone was detected a few times. In DNA, the CDR3 is TGTGCCTGGAGTGATCCTGGCGATAACACAGATACGCAGTATTTT. The encoded protein is CAWSDPGDNTDTQYF. The V gene is TRBV30, the J gene TRBJ2-3; D is uncertain. This CDR3 spans 15 amino acids. CDR1 GTSNPN and CDR2 SVGIG come from the germline V gene (reference sequence). Deletions cut 1 base from V and 2 bases from J, with 13 bases between.

This rearrangement joins TRBV29-1 to TRBJ1-2; the match to TRBD1 covers 9 bases. V shed 6 bases and J 3 bases; nucleotides not matched to a gene: 11. CDR1 and CDR2 (germline): SQVTM, ANQGSEA. The CDR3 is 15 residues long. CDR3 in DNA: TGCAGCGTCGAGTCTTGGACAGGGGAGGACTATGGCTACACCTTC. The encoded protein is CSVESWTGEDYGYTF.

V gene TRBV6-5 combines with J gene TRBJ1-3, with 8 bases lining up with TRBD1. The CDR3 sequence is 14 residues long. Germline CDR1 and CDR2: MNHEY and SVGAGI. The V segment lost 5 bases and the J segment 8 bases; nucleotides outside the gene matches: 8. CDR3: CASSPYLQGDTIYF. As DNA, the CDR3 is TGTGCCAGCAGTCCCTACTTACAGGGGGACACCATATATTTT.

This chain joins TRBV4-2 and TRBJ2-5; the D gene is possibly TRBD2 (5 bases). The J call is in doubt because the DNA end fits TRBJ2-7 better. Germline V gives CDR1 LGHNA, CDR2 YNFKEQ. This CDR3 comprises 13 residues. The CDR3 coding sequence is TGTGCCAGCAGTGAGGGAAGCTCCTACGAGCAGTACTTC. Residues: CASSEGSSYEQYF.

The rearrangement links TRBV10-1 to TRBJ1-1; D remains ambiguous. V was clipped by 0 bases and J by 2 bases, with 10 bases between them. The CDR3 is 15 amino acids. The V gene's germline CDR1 is WNHNN and CDR2 SYGVQD (reference sequence). The CDR3 DNA reads as TGCGCCAGCAGTGAGTCTCTATCCGTCAACACTGAAGCTTTCTTT. This gives the protein CASSESLSVNTEAFF.

The DNA of the CDR3 is TGTGCCAGCCGGACAGGGACGAGTCAGCCCCAGCATTTT. It is translated as CASRTGTSQPQHF. The gene calls are TRBV9 and TRBJ1-5, with 8 bases identical to TRBD1. The CDR3 is 13 residues long. V lost 7 bases and J lost 6; bases outside the gene matches: 6. CDR1 and CDR2 (germline): SGDLS, YYNGEE.

This chain uses TRBV5-1 with TRBJ2-7, with TRBD2 as a possible D gene (6 bases). The CDR3 totals 15 residues. Germline V CDR1 and CDR2: SGHRS, YFSETQ. With 4 bases removed from V and 5 bases from J, the gap between germline ends came to 19 bases. The CDR3 protein is CASSGGLSAVDEQYF. CDR3 sequence (DNA): TGCGCCAGCAGCGGGGGACTCTCCGCGGTAGACGAGCAGTACTTC.

The CDR3 sequence: CASSLAGDEQYF. The DNA for the CDR3 is TGTGCCAGCAGCTTAGCGGGGGACGAGCAGTACTTC. The V call is TRBV7-9, the J call TRBJ2-7; D might be TRBD1 or TRBD2, each matching 5 bases. Trimming stripped 0 bases from V and 5 bases from J, with 5 bases between. Germline CDR1 SEHNR, CDR2 FQNEAQ (reference sequence). The CDR3 consists of 12 residues.

The chain employs TRBV28 and TRBJ2-2; perhaps TRBD1 as D (6 bases). The CDR3 is 17 residues long. Germline V gives CDR1 MDHEN, CDR2 SYDVKM. Trimming took off 6 bases at V and 0 bases at J, with 17 bases between the two ends. The CDR3 spells CASRKPPGHSNTGELFF. The DNA of the CDR3 is TGTGCCAGCAGAAAACCCCCGGGACATTCGAACACCGGGGAGCTGTTTTTT.

The chain is built from TRBV5-4 and TRBJ2-1, with 9 bases identical to TRBD2. The length of the CDR3 is 15 residues. Germline assignment: CDR1 SGHNT and CDR2 YYREEE (reference sequence). V dropped 4 bases and J dropped 6; count of bases not matched to a gene: 8. CDR3 sequence (DNA): TGTGCCAGCAGCCGGACTAGCGAAAGGGTCAATGAGCAGTTCTTC. It translates to CASSRTSERVNEQFF.

The J gene is TRBJ1-6, the V gene TRBV7-9, with unresolved D. Germline CDR1 and CDR2: SEHNR and FQNEAQ (reference sequence). This CDR3 region has 12 residues. Trimming pared 3 bases from V and 10 bases from J, leaving 7 bases between. CDR3 coding DNA: TGTGCCAGCAGCTTCGGTGGGTCACCCCTCCACTTT. Its translation is CASSFGGSPLHF.

This chain joins TRBV5-1 and TRBJ2-1; D gene ambiguous. Germline CDR1 reads SGHRS; CDR2 reads YFSETQ. Trimming left V 0 bases short and J 0 bases short, with 7 bases between. CDR3 length: 15 amino acids. The CDR3 bases are TGCGCCAGCAGCTTGGCGTCTAACTCCTACAATGAGCAGTTCTTC. Protein sequence: CASSLASNSYNEQFF.

This chain links TRBV27 with TRBJ2-4; 11 bases fit TRBD2. The CDR3 consists of 13 residues. Per germline, CDR1 MNHEY and CDR2 SMNVEV (reference sequence). The J segment lost 7 bases and the V segment lost 5 bases, leaving 1 base of the junction unmatched. The CDR3 is CASSASGGNIQYF. CDR3 DNA: TGTGCCAGCAGTGCTAGCGGGGGGAACATTCAGTACTTC.

This clone was detected only a few times. The chain has TRBV30 and TRBJ1-1; D is ambiguous. Per the germline V gene, CDR1 is GTSNPN and CDR2 is SVGIG (reference sequence). The CDR3 is 12 residues long. V was pared by 0 bases and J by 3 bases, with 5 bases between. The CDR3 here is CAWSVGDTEAFF. CDR3 DNA sequence: TGTGCCTGGAGTGTGGGTGACACTGAAGCTTTCTTT.

This clone appeared a single time. V is TRBV30 and J is TRBJ1-6, with TRBD1 identical over 11 bases. Germline loops: CDR1 GTSNPN, CDR2 SVGIG (reference sequence). The CDR3 spans 16 residues. V lost 6 bases to trimming and J lost 7 bases; unmatched junction nucleotides: 11. CDR3 DNA sequence: TGTGCCTGCTCTCGGACAGGGGGCGGTAACAATTCACCCCTCCACTTT. It is translated as CACSRTGGGNNSPLHF.

The V gene is TRBV7-2, the J gene TRBJ2-5; tentative D call: TRBD2 (6 bases). CDR3 length: 13 residues. Trimming left V 8 bases short and J 2 bases short, with 12 bases between. Germline assignment: CDR1 SGHTA and CDR2 FQGNSA. This CDR3 reads CASRETEQETQYF. The CDR3 DNA reads as TGTGCCAGCCGGGAGACAGAGCAAGAGACCCAGTACTTC.

The chain is built from TRBV7-9 and TRBJ1-1, with unresolved D. Germline CDR1 reads SEHNR; CDR2 reads FQNEAQ (reference sequence). The V end lost 3 bases, the J end lost 1 base, and 6 bases lay between the germline ends. The CDR3 totals 13 residues. CDR3 in DNA: TGTGCCAGCAGCTTGAACGGGAACACTGAAGCTTTCTTT. Translating gives CASSLNGNTEAFF.

The chain links TRBV6-5 to TRBJ1-1, with a tentative D call TRBD1 (6 bases). The CDR3 spans 14 residues. The germline V and J ends were trimmed by 2 bases and 7 bases, with 14 bases remaining between them. Germline assignment: CDR1 MNHEY and CDR2 SVGAGI. CDR3 bases: TGTGCCAGCAGTTACATGGGGGCGGCGGTTGAAGCTTTCTTT. It specifies CASSYMGAAVEAFF.

The J gene is TRBJ1-5, the V gene TRBV11-2; the D is unclear. Germline loops: CDR1 SGHAT, CDR2 FQNNGV. With 1 base removed from V and 4 bases from J, the gap between germline ends came to 5 bases. The CDR3 has 13 amino acids. The CDR3 is CASSLAQNQPQHF. For the CDR3, the DNA is TGTGCCAGCAGCTTAGCGCAAAATCAGCCCCAGCATTTT.

This clone was seen a handful of times. The chain carries TRBV28 and TRBJ2-3; TRBD1 aligns across 7 bases. The J segment lost 2 bases and the V segment lost 6 bases, leaving 8 bases of the junction unmatched. Looked up from germline, CDR1 is MDHEN and CDR2 is SYDVKM. There are 15 residues in the CDR3. The CDR3 loop is CASRPGTEYTDTQYF. The CDR3, as DNA: TGTGCCAGCAGACCCGGGACAGAATACACAGATACGCAGTATTTT.

The V call is TRBV6-6, the J call TRBJ2-3; weak D call: TRBD1 (6 bases). V was trimmed by 5 bases and J by 2 bases, leaving 14 bases between them. The germline CDR1 and CDR2 sequences are MNHNY and SVGAGI (reference sequence). The CDR3 totals 15 residues. For the CDR3, the DNA is TGTGCCAGCAGTCGCCGGGACACCAACACAGATACGCAGTATTTT. Its protein is CASSRRDTNTDTQYF.

V usage is TRBV9 and J usage is TRBJ2-3; the match to TRBD2 covers 9 bases. This CDR3 comprises 16 residues. The junction had 5 bases not matched to a gene; V was cut back by 0 bases and J by 3 bases. Germline V gene sequence: CDR1 SGDLS, CDR2 YYNGEE. For the CDR3, the DNA is TGTGCCAGCAGCGTAGCGAGGACTAGCGAAACAGATACGCAGTATTTT. This sequence encodes CASSVARTSETDTQYF.

This sequence joins TRBV30 and TRBJ2-7; D remains unclear. Germline CDR1 and CDR2: GTSNPN and SVGIG (reference sequence). Trimming pared 1 base from V and 4 bases from J, leaving 8 bases between. The CDR3 runs 12 residues. CDR3 in DNA: TGTGCCTGGAGTGGAATTACTTACGAGCAGTACTTC. The encoded protein is CAWSGITYEQYF.

This chain joins TRBV28 and TRBJ2-3; D is perhaps TRBD1 (6 bases). Germline V gene lookup returns CDR1 MDHEN and CDR2 SYDVKM. This CDR3 region has 14 residues. V lost 6 bases and J 1 base, leaving 11 bases between the germline ends. The CDR3: CASRDRGGTDTQYF. In DNA form, the CDR3 reads TGTGCCAGCAGGGACAGAGGGGGCACAGATACGCAGTATTTT. The full variable domain, its missing parts supplied by reference TRBV28 and TRBJ2-3, is DVKVTQSSRYLVKRTGEKVFLECVQDMDHENMFWYRQDPGLGLRLIYFSYDVKMKEKGDIPEGYSVSREKKERFSLILESASTNQTSMYLCASRDRGGTDTQYFGPGTRLTVL.

This chain links TRBV18 with TRBJ2-7; D unclear. With 2 bases removed from V and 1 base from J, the gap between germline ends came to 6 bases. Germline V gives CDR1 KGHSH, CDR2 LQKENI. There are 13 residues in the CDR3. CDR3 nucleotide sequence: TGTGCCAGCTCACCAGAACCTTCCTACGAGCAGTACTTC. Its protein product is CASSPEPSYEQYF.